What follows are 16 T cell receptor beta chains derived from one specimen sequenced in a study of blood T cell repertoires in COVID-19. This table comes from immunoSEQ multiplex PCR, and its TCRdb copy is limited to in-frame clones, with some not included. The repertoire holds 160,000 or so clones, with around 89% as singletons. Sequencing was performed on peripheral blood. Receptor source: a woman between 40 and 55 years old with acute or convalescent COVID-19.

The chain uses TRBV5-4 and TRBJ1-4; 9 nucleotides align to TRBD1. The germline CDR1 and CDR2 sequences are SGHNT and YYREEE (reference sequence). Trimming at V came to 4 bases and at J to 4 bases, leaving 17 bases not matched to a gene. The CDR3 covers 19 residues. CDR3 region: CASSPGTGSVTNDNEKLFF. The CDR3 DNA sequence: TGTGCCAGCAGCCCCGGGACAGGGAGTGTCACCAATGATAATGAAAAACTGTTTTTT.

This rearrangement joins TRBV5-4 to TRBJ1-2; TRBD1 matches 8 bases. The CDR3 consists of 14 residues. Looked up from germline, CDR1 is SGHNT and CDR2 is YYREEE (reference sequence). The ends lost 3 bases at V and 4 bases at J; junction bases unmatched: 5. This chain's CDR3 is CASSYQGAGYGYTF. In DNA form, the CDR3 reads TGTGCCAGCAGCTATCAGGGGGCCGGCTATGGCTACACCTTC.

The chain couples TRBV12-5 to TRBJ2-1; 12 bases fit TRBD2. V gave up 5 bases and J gave up 7 bases; unmatched junction bases: 6. Germline CDR1 LGHNT, CDR2 FRNRAP. The CDR3 has 15 amino acids. CDR3 sequence reads: CASGRLAGVRNEQFF. For the CDR3, the DNA is TGTGCTAGTGGTCGACTAGCGGGAGTTCGGAATGAGCAGTTCTTC. Looking up the rest from reference TRBV12-5 and TRBJ2-1 gives the full variable domain: DARVTQTPRHKVTEMGQEVTMRCQPILGHNTVFWYRQTMMQGLELLAYFRNRAPLDDSGMPKDRFSAEMPDATLATLKIQPSEPRDSAVYFCASGRLAGVRNEQFFGPGTRLTVL.

The J gene is TRBJ1-6, the V gene TRBV10-3; D is possibly TRBD1 (5 bases). This CDR3 spans 15 amino acids. V shed 5 bases and J shed 6 bases, with 14 bases lying between them. The germline CDR1 and CDR2 sequences are ENHRY and SYGVKD. CDR3 in DNA: TGTGCCATCAGTCCTAGGGACTTTATTAATTCACCCCTCCACTTT. Protein: CAISPRDFINSPLHF.

This clone was seen a few times. V and J are TRBV28 and TRBJ2-7; TRBD1 matches 7 bases. V gave up 9 bases and J gave up 2 bases; unmatched junction bases: 10. The germline CDR1 and CDR2 sequences are MDHEN and SYDVKM. CDR3 size: 14 residues. The CDR3 protein is CASKLNRGPYEQYF. The CDR3 DNA follows: TGTGCCAGTAAATTGAACAGGGGTCCCTACGAGCAGTACTTC.

The V and J genes are TRBV6-1 and TRBJ1-5; 10 bases fit TRBD1. CDR3 length: 18 residues. V lost 4 bases to trimming and J lost 0 bases; unmatched junction nucleotides: 9. CDR1 and CDR2 (germline): MNHNS, SASEGT. The CDR3 here is CASSVEGQGDFSNQPQHF. CDR3 coding DNA: TGTGCCAGCAGTGTAGAAGGACAGGGGGATTTTAGCAATCAGCCCCAGCATTTT.

The rearrangement links TRBV28 to TRBJ1-2; D is undetermined. CDR3 length equals 14 residues. Deletions cut 5 bases from V and 4 bases from J, with 14 bases between. Germline V lookup: CDR1 MDHEN, CDR2 SYDVKM. The CDR3, as DNA: TGTGCCAGCAGTCCCCGGAGTGGAAGCTATGGCTACACCTTC. Translation: CASSPRSGSYGYTF.

The chain links TRBV19 to TRBJ2-2; possibly TRBD1 for D (5 bases). Germline V CDR1 and CDR2: LNHDA, SQIVND (reference sequence). The CDR3 length is 17 residues. V gave up 6 bases and J gave up 4 bases, with 21 bases separating them. The CDR3 region has the DNA TGTGCCAGTAGAGGGGCAGGGCAGGAAAAAGTCACCGGGGAGCTGTTTTTT. Its translation is CASRGAGQEKVTGELFF.

The chain employs TRBV7-6 and TRBJ1-1, with D possibly matching TRBD1 (5 bases). The germline V gene encodes CDR1 SGHVS and CDR2 FNYEAQ. V was trimmed by 6 bases and J by 7 bases, leaving 12 bases between them. This CDR3 region has 12 residues. CDR3: CASSLTGGEAFF. Here the CDR3 DNA reads TGTGCCAGCAGTCTAACCGGGGGTGAAGCTTTCTTT.

The rearrangement links TRBV20-1 to TRBJ1-3; D ambiguous. Germline lookup yields CDR1 DFQATT and CDR2 SNEGSKA (reference sequence). This CDR3 spans 13 amino acids. The V end lost 3 bases, the J end lost 0 bases, and 6 bases lay between the germline ends. CDR3 protein: CSASSISGNTIYF. In nucleotides, the CDR3 is TGCAGTGCTAGTAGCATCTCTGGAAACACCATATATTTT.

The chain recombines TRBV2 with TRBJ2-3; D may be TRBD1 (7 bases). CDR3 length: 14 amino acids. CDR1 SNHLY and CDR2 FYNNEI come from the germline V gene. The ends were cut back, 5 bases at V and 6 bases at J, with 15 bases in the middle. In DNA, the CDR3 is TGTGCCAGCAGTCCCCACAGGGGAGGTGATACGCAGTATTTT. It encodes CASSPHRGGDTQYF.

The chain couples TRBV5-1 to TRBJ2-7; TRBD2 might be the D (6 bases). Trimming cost V 3 bases and J 0 bases, with 16 bases left between them. The CDR3 runs to 16 residues. Germline values: CDR1 SGHRS, CDR2 YFSETQ. The CDR3 here is CASSSNVGGSSYEQYF. The CDR3 DNA sequence: TGCGCCAGCAGCTCGAATGTCGGGGGTAGCTCCTACGAGCAGTACTTC.

The V gene is TRBV18, the J gene TRBJ1-2; TRBD1 agrees at 7 bases. The V gene's germline CDR1 is KGHSH and CDR2 LQKENI. V shed 3 bases and J 4 bases; nucleotides not matched to a gene: 14. CDR3 length equals 17 residues. The chain's CDR3 is CASSPGQPSRLGYGYTF. In nucleotides, the CDR3 is TGTGCCAGCTCACCGGGACAGCCCTCTCGTTTGGGCTATGGCTACACCTTC.

The rearrangement links TRBV5-6 to TRBJ1-3; 8 positions agree with TRBD1. This CDR3 comprises 14 residues. The germline gives CDR1 SGHDT, CDR2 YYEEEE. V was pared by 4 bases and J by 2 bases, with 2 bases of the junction left unmatched. The CDR3 spells CASSRQGTGNTIYF. Written as DNA, the CDR3 is TGTGCCAGCAGCCGACAGGGGACTGGAAACACCATATATTTT.

V is TRBV19 and J is TRBJ2-7, with D possibly matching TRBD1 (5 bases). This CDR3 is 13 amino acids long. Trimming stripped 6 bases from V and 2 bases from J, with 11 bases between. The germline gives CDR1 LNHDA, CDR2 SQIVND (reference sequence). The CDR3 is CASRQVGTYEQYF. The CDR3, as DNA: TGTGCCAGTAGACAGGTTGGGACCTACGAGCAGTACTTC.

This chain connects TRBV5-1 to TRBJ2-2; 15 nucleotides agree with TRBD2. The trim removed 0 bases at V and 7 bases at J, leaving 4 bases unmatched. The CDR3 is made up of 17 amino acids. CDR1 and CDR2 from the germline V gene are SGHRS and YFSETQ. The CDR3 reads CASSLVGLAGGNGELFF. The CDR3, as DNA: TGCGCCAGCAGCTTGGTGGGACTAGCGGGAGGTAACGGGGAGCTGTTTTTT. The full variable domain, its missing parts supplied by reference TRBV5-1 and TRBJ2-2, is KAGVTQTPRYLIKTRGQQVTLSCSPISGHRSVSWYQQTPGQGLQFLFEYFSETQRNKGNFPGRFSGRQFSNSRSEMNVSTLELGDSALYLCASSLVGLAGGNGELFFGEGSRLTVL.